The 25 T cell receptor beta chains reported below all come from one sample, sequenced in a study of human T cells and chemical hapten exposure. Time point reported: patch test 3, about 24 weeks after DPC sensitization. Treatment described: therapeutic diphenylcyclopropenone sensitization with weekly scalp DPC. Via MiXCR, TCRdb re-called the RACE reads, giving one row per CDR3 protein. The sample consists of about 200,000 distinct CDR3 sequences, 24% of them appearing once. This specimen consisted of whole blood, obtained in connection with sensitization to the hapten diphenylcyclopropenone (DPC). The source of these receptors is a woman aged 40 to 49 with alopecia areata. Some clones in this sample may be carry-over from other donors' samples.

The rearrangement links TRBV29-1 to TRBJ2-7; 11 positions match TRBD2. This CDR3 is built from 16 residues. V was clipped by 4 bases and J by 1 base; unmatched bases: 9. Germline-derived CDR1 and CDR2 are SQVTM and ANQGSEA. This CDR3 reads CSVGRSGRAGSYEQYF. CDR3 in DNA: TGCAGCGTTGGGCGTAGCGGGAGGGCCGGGTCCTACGAGCAGTACTTC.

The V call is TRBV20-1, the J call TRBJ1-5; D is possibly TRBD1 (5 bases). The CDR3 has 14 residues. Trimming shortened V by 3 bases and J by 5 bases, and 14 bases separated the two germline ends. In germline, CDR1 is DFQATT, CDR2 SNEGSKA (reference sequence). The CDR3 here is CSAREPGRYQPQHF. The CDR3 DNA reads TGCAGTGCTAGGGAACCGGGACGGTATCAGCCCCAGCATTTT.

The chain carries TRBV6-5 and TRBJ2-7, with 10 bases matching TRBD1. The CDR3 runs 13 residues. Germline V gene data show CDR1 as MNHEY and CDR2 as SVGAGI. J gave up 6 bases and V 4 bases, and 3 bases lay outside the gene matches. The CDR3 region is CASSSGQGLEQYF. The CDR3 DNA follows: TGTGCCAGCAGTTCGGGACAGGGGCTCGAGCAGTACTTC.

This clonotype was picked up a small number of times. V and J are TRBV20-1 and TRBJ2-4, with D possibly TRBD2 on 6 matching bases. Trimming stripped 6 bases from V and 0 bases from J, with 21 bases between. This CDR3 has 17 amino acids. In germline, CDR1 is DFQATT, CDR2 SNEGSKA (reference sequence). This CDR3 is CSARRESAHRAKNIQYF. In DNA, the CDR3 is TGCAGTGCCCGGCGGGAAAGCGCGCACCGAGCCAAAAACATTCAGTACTTC.

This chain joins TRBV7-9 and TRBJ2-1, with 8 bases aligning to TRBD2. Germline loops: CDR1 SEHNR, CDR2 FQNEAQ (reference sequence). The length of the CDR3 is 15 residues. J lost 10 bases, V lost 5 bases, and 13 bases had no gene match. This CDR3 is CASSPRPGTRIEQFF. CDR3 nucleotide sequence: TGTGCCAGCAGCCCTCGTCCCGGGACTAGAATAGAGCAGTTCTTC.

CDR3 sequence (DNA): TGTGCCAGCAGCTTAGTAGGGCAGGGGACCTACGAGCAGTACTTC. It encodes CASSLVGQGTYEQYF. This chain joins TRBV7-2 and TRBJ2-7, with D possibly matching TRBD1 (6 bases). Germline loops: CDR1 SGHTA, CDR2 FQGNSA. The CDR3 loop spans 15 amino acids. Trimming left V 1 base short and J 2 bases short, with 12 bases between.

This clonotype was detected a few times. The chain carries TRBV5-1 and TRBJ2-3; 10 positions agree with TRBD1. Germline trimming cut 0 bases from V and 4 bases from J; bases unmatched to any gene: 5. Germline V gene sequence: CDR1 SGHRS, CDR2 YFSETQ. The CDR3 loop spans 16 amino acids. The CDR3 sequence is CASSLVGQGVSDTQYF. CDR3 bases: TGCGCCAGCAGCTTGGTTGGACAGGGGGTATCAGATACGCAGTATTTT.

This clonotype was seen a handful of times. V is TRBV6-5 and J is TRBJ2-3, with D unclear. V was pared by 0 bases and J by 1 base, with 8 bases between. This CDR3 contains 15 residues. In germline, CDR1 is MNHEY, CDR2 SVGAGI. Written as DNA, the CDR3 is TGTGCCAGCAGTTACTCGGGCAGCCGCACAGATACGCAGTATTTT. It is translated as CASSYSGSRTDTQYF.

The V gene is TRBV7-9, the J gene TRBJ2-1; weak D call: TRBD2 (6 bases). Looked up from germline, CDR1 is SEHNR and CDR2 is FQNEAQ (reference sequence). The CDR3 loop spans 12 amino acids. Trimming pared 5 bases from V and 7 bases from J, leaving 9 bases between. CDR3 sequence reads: CASSPGRNEQFF. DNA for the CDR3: TGTGCCAGCAGCCCAGGGAGGAATGAGCAGTTCTTC.

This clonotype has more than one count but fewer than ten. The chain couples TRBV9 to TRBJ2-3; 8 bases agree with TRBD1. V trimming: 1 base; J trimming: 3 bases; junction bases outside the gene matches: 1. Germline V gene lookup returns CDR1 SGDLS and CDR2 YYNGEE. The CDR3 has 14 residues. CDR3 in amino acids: CASSVQGATDTQYF. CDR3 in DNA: TGTGCCAGCAGCGTACAGGGGGCGACAGATACGCAGTATTTT.

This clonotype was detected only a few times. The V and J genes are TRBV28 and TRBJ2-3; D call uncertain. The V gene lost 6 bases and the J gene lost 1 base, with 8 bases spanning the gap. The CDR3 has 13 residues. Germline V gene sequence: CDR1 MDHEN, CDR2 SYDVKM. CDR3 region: CASSAAGTDTQYF. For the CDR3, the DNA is TGTGCCAGCAGCGCCGCTGGCACAGATACGCAGTATTTT.

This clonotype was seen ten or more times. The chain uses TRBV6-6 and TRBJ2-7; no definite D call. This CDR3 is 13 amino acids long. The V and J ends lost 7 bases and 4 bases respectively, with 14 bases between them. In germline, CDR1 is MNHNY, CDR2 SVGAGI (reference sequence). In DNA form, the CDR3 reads TGTGCCAGCACGAACTCCGGTAGTTACGAGCAGTACTTC. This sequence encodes CASTNSGSYEQYF.

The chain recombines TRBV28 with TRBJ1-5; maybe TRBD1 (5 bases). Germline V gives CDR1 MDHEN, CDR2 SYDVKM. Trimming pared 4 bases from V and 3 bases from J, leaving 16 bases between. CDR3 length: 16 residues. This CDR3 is CASSSSRGTTNQPQHF. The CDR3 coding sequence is TGTGCCAGCAGTTCTTCTCGGGGGACCACCAATCAGCCCCAGCATTTT.

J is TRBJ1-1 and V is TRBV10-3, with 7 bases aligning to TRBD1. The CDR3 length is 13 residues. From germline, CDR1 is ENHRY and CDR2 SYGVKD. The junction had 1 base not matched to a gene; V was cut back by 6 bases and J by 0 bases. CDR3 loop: CAIRTGLNTEAFF. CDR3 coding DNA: TGTGCCATCAGGACAGGGTTGAACACTGAAGCTTTCTTT.

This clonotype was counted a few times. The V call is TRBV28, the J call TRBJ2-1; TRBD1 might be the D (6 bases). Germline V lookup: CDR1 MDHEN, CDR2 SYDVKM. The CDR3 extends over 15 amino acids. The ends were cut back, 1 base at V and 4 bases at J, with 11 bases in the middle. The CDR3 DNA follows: TGTGCCAGCAGTTTATCAACAGGGCAGTACAATGAGCAGTTCTTC. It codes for CASSLSTGQYNEQFF.

The CDR3 sequence: CASSVAPNTEAFF. The DNA for the CDR3 is TGTGCCAGCAGCGTAGCCCCTAACACTGAAGCTTTCTTT. This sequence joins TRBV9 and TRBJ1-1; D ambiguous. This CDR3 has 13 residues. V was clipped by 0 bases and J by 2 bases, with 5 bases between them. CDR1 is SGDLS, CDR2 YYNGEE, per germline.

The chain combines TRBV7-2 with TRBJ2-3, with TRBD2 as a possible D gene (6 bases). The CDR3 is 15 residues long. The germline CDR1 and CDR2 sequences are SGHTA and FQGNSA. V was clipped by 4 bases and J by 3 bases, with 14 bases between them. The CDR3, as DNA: TGTGCCAGCAGCTCCTCAGCGGGCATTACAGATACGCAGTATTTT. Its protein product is CASSSSAGITDTQYF. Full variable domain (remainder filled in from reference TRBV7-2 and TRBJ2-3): GAGVSQSPSNKVTEKGKDVELRCDPISGHTALYWYRQSLGQGLEFLIYFQGNSAPDKSGLPSDRFSAERTGGSVSTLTIQRTQQEDSAVYLCASSSSAGITDTQYFGPGTRLTVL.

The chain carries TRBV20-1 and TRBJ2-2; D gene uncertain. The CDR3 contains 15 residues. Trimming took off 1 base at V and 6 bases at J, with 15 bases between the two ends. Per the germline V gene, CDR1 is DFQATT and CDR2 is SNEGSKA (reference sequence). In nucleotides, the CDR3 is TGCAGTGCTAGAGTGGGCTCATCCCCTGCCGGGGAGCTGTTTTTT. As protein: CSARVGSSPAGELFF.

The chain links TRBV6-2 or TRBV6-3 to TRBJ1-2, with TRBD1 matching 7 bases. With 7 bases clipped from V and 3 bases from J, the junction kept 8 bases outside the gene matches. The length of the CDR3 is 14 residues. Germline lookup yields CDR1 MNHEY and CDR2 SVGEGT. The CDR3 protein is CASTDPGTDYGYTF. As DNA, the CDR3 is TGTGCCAGCACAGATCCTGGGACAGACTATGGCTACACCTTC.

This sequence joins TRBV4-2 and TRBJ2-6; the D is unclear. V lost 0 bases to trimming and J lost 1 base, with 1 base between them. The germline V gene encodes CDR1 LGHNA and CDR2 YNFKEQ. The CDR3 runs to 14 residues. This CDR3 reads CASSQDSGANVLTF. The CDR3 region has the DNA TGTGCCAGCAGCCAAGATTCTGGGGCCAACGTCCTGACTTTC.

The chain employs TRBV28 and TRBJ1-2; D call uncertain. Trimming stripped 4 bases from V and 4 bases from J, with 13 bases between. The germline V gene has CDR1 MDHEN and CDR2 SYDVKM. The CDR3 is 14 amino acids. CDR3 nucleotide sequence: TGTGCCAGCAGTTCTGAACCCCGCGCCTATGGCTACACCTTC. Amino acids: CASSSEPRAYGYTF.

The CDR3 reads CASSYRGIGYTF. The CDR3 bases are TGTGCCAGCAGTTACAGGGGGATCGGCTACACCTTC. The chain uses TRBV6-2 or TRBV6-3 and TRBJ1-2; a weak D match, TRBD1 (6 bases). The CDR3 is made up of 12 amino acids. Deletions cut 2 bases from V and 8 bases from J, with 9 bases between. Per germline, CDR1 MNHEY and CDR2 SVGEGT.

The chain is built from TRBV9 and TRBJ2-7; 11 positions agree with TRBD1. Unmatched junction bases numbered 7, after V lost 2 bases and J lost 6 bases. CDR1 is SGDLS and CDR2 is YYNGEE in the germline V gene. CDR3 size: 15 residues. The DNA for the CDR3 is TGTGCCAGCAGCGTGAGGACAGGGGGCTTAGGCGAGCAGTACTTC. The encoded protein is CASSVRTGGLGEQYF. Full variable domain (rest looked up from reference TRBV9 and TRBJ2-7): DSGVTQTPKHLITATGQRVTLRCSPRSGDLSVYWYQQSLDQGLQFLIQYYNGEERAKGNILERFSAQQFPDLHSELNLSSLELGDSALYFCASSVRTGGLGEQYFGPGTRLTVT.

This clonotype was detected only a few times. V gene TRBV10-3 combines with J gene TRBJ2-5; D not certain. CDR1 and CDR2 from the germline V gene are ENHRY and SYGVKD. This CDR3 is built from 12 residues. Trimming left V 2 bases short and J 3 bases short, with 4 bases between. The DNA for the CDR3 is TGTGCCATCAGTGAGCAGGAAGAGACCCAGTACTTC. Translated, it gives CAISEQEETQYF.

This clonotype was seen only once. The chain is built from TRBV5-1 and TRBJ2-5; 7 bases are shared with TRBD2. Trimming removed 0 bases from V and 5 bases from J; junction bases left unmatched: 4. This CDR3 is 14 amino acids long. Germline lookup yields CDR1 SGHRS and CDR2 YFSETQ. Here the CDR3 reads CASSLGTRTETQYF. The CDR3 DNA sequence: TGCGCCAGCAGCTTGGGGACTAGAACCGAGACCCAGTACTTC.